These 27 T cell receptor beta chains originate from one sample sequenced in a study of OX40 agonist ivuxolimab in advanced cancers. This table comes from immunoSEQ multiplex PCR, and its TCRdb copy is limited to in-frame clones, with some not included. The sample gives around 110,000 clones, more than 85% of which show up once; approximately 1.3% is in the top ten. This specimen consisted of CD4+ or CD8+ T cells sorted from blood, obtained in a trial of the OX40 agonist ivuxolimab. The receptor source for this set is an adult with an advanced solid tumor such as melanoma, head and neck, liver or kidney cancer.

The chain combines TRBV7-2 with TRBJ2-1; the match to TRBD2 covers 11 bases. In germline, CDR1 is SGHTA, CDR2 FQGNSA. Trimming removed 1 base from V and 7 bases from J; junction bases left unmatched: 3. The CDR3 has 15 residues. This chain's CDR3 is CASSLEASGRNEQFF. The DNA for the CDR3 is TGTGCCAGCAGCTTAGAGGCTAGCGGGAGGAATGAGCAGTTCTTC.

The chain combines TRBV9 with TRBJ1-1; TRBD1 might be the D (5 bases). From germline, CDR1 is SGDLS and CDR2 YYNGEE. This CDR3 has 13 residues. V lost 0 bases and J lost 5, with 8 bases in between. The CDR3 coding sequence is TGTGCCAGCAGCGTAGAAGAGGGGACTGAAGCTTTCTTT. Amino acid sequence: CASSVEEGTEAFF.

This clone is a singleton in its sample. This chain connects TRBV11-1 to TRBJ2-1, with D unclear. V was cut by 7 bases and J by 8 bases, with 9 bases left in between. The CDR3 spans 11 residues. Germline V lookup: CDR1 SGHAT, CDR2 FQDESV (reference sequence). CDR3 bases: TGTGCCAGCAAAAGTGGAGATGAGCAGTTCTTC. Protein: CASKSGDEQFF.

The chain carries TRBV11-2 and TRBJ2-1; tentative D call: TRBD1 (5 bases). The V end was cut by 5 bases, the J end by 2 bases, with 7 bases between. The CDR3 contains 13 residues. Germline CDR1 SGHAT, CDR2 FQNNGV. CDR3 region: CASSQGAYNEQFF. In DNA form, the CDR3 reads TGTGCCAGCAGCCAGGGCGCCTACAATGAGCAGTTCTTC. The whole variable domain, remainder taken from reference TRBV11-2 and TRBJ2-1, is EAGVAQSPRYKIIEKRQSVAFWCNPISGHATLYWYQQILGQGPKLLIQFQNNGVVDDSQLPKDRFSAERLKGVDSTLKIQPAKLEDSAVYLCASSQGAYNEQFFGPGTRLTVL.

The rearrangement links TRBV27 to TRBJ1-2; 7 bases match TRBD1. The J segment lost 8 bases and the V segment lost 10 bases, leaving 16 bases of the junction unmatched. The CDR3 has 14 residues. Germline values: CDR1 MNHEY, CDR2 SMNVEV (reference sequence). This CDR3 is CATGRGQWGWGYTF. CDR3 nucleotide sequence: TGTGCCACCGGACGGGGACAGTGGGGATGGGGCTACACCTTC.

The rearrangement links TRBV5-1 to TRBJ2-2; a weak D match, TRBD1 (5 bases). The CDR3 sequence is 13 residues long. V lost 4 bases, J lost 5 bases, and 9 bases lay in between. Germline CDR1 reads SGHRS; CDR2 reads YFSETQ. In DNA form, the CDR3 reads TGCGCCAGCAGCCCAGGGTGGACCGGGGAGCTGTTTTTT. This translates into CASSPGWTGELFF.

This CDR3 reads CSGLYTQGGDTEAFF. CDR3 in DNA: TGCAGCGGCCTCTATACTCAGGGAGGAGACACTGAAGCTTTCTTT. The J gene is TRBJ1-1, the V gene TRBV29-1, with D perhaps matching TRBD1 (5 bases). V was shortened by 7 bases and J by 3 bases, with 21 bases between the two germline ends. Germline CDR1 SQVTM, CDR2 ANQGSEA. This CDR3 spans 15 amino acids.

The gene calls are TRBV2 and TRBJ2-1, with 12 bases matching TRBD1. This CDR3 spans 18 amino acids. Germline assignment: CDR1 SNHLY and CDR2 FYNNEI. Trimming cost V 5 bases and J 1 base; bases outside gene matches: 9. The CDR3 region is CASSTGTGGVGSYNEQFF. The CDR3 coding sequence is TGTGCCAGCAGTACCGGGACAGGGGGCGTCGGGTCCTACAATGAGCAGTTCTTC.

The V gene is TRBV6-5, the J gene TRBJ1-1, with 10 bases fitting TRBD1. The V gene end was trimmed by 2 bases and the J gene end by 1 base; junction bases not matched to a gene: 4. The CDR3 contains 16 residues. The germline gives CDR1 MNHEY, CDR2 SVGAGI. The CDR3 DNA reads TGTGCCAGCAGTTACGGGGACAGGGGTCGGAACACTGAAGCTTTCTTT. Translated, it gives CASSYGDRGRNTEAFF.

J is TRBJ2-5 and V is TRBV29-1, with 8 nucleotides matching TRBD1. Germline V lookup: CDR1 SQVTM, CDR2 ANQGSEA. The V gene end was trimmed by 1 base and the J gene end by 4 bases; junction bases not matched to a gene: 5. CDR3 length: 14 amino acids. CDR3 bases: TGCAGCGTTGAAGGGACAGGGCAGGCAGAGACCCAGTACTTC. Protein product: CSVEGTGQAETQYF.

V is TRBV7-9 and J is TRBJ1-3, with a tentative D call TRBD1 (6 bases). The CDR3 runs 16 residues. The V gene lost 5 bases and the J gene lost 2 bases, with 16 bases spanning the gap. The V gene's germline CDR1 is SEHNR and CDR2 FQNEAQ (reference sequence). As DNA, the CDR3 is TGTGCCAGCAGCCCCCCAGGGGAAACTCCTGGAAACACCATATATTTT. This codes for CASSPPGETPGNTIYF.

The CDR3 DNA follows: TGCAGCGTCGAAACAGGACGATCGAACACTGAAGCTTTCTTT. Amino acids: CSVETGRSNTEAFF. The chain uses TRBV29-1 and TRBJ1-1, with D perhaps TRBD1 (5 bases). Trimming removed 6 bases at V and 1 base at J, with 15 bases between. Germline V gene sequence: CDR1 SQVTM, CDR2 ANQGSEA. This CDR3 comprises 14 residues.

This sequence joins TRBV28 and TRBJ2-5, with D possibly matching TRBD2 (7 bases). The V end was cut by 6 bases, the J end by 4 bases, with 12 bases between. The CDR3 runs to 13 residues. CDR1 is MDHEN, CDR2 SYDVKM, per germline. The CDR3 region is CASRGGPVETQYF. Written as DNA, the CDR3 is TGTGCCAGCAGGGGGGGGCCGGTAGAGACCCAGTACTTC.

This rearrangement joins TRBV23-1 to TRBJ1-5; TRBD1 aligns across 9 bases. TRBV23-1 belongs to the ORF category, with a function that is uncertain. Trimming at V came to 2 bases and at J to 7 bases, leaving 3 bases not matched to a gene. This CDR3 spans 14 amino acids. CDR3 coding DNA: TGCGCCAGCAGTCAACGGACAGGGGAGCAGCCCCAGCATTTT. This codes for CASSQRTGEQPQHF.

This chain joins TRBV6-1 and TRBJ1-1; TRBD1 might be the D (5 bases). Germline loops: CDR1 MNHNS, CDR2 SASEGT. The ends were cut back, 1 base at V and 5 bases at J, with 11 bases in the middle. This CDR3 contains 14 residues. The CDR3 DNA sequence: TGTGCCAGCAGTGAAGTGGCAGGGTGGACTGAAGCTTTCTTT. Amino acid sequence: CASSEVAGWTEAFF.

The V gene is TRBV4-1, the J gene TRBJ1-5; 8 bases are a match to TRBD1. CDR1 is MGHRA and CDR2 is YSYEKL in the germline V gene. Trimming cost V 0 bases and J 6 bases; bases outside gene matches: 1. The CDR3 totals 14 residues. The CDR3 nucleotides read TGCGCCAGCAGCCAAGAGGACAGGGCTCAGCCCCAGCATTTT. As protein: CASSQEDRAQPQHF.

The chain is built from TRBV10-2 and TRBJ2-3, with 7 bases fitting TRBD1. The V gene end was trimmed by 7 bases and the J gene end by 1 base; junction bases not matched to a gene: 2. Germline CDR1 is WSHSY and CDR2 is SAAADI. The CDR3 loop spans 13 amino acids. CDR3 sequence (DNA): TGCGCCAGCATCCAGGGGGGCACAGATACGCAGTATTTT. The encoded protein is CASIQGGTDTQYF.

V gene TRBV5-1 combines with J gene TRBJ2-5; D not resolved. CDR3 size: 12 residues. Germline V gene data show CDR1 as SGHRS and CDR2 as YFSETQ. Trimming took off 1 base at V and 2 bases at J, with 3 bases between the two ends. CDR3 sequence reads: CASSLPQETQYF. Here the CDR3 DNA reads TGCGCCAGCAGCTTGCCGCAAGAGACCCAGTACTTC.

The rearrangement links TRBV7-9 to TRBJ2-5; D may be TRBD1 (5 bases). The CDR3 extends over 16 amino acids. Trimming stripped 6 bases from V and 0 bases from J, with 17 bases between. Per the germline V gene, CDR1 is SEHNR and CDR2 is FQNEAQ (reference sequence). This CDR3 is CASSPWLARDQETQYF. The CDR3 nucleotides are TGTGCCAGCAGTCCCTGGTTGGCCAGGGACCAAGAGACCCAGTACTTC.

The chain's CDR3 is CASGFAGVGYGYTF. CDR3 DNA: TGTGCTAGTGGTTTTGCCGGGGTAGGCTATGGCTACACCTTC. V gene TRBV12-5 combines with J gene TRBJ1-2; no firm D call. Trimming left V 3 bases short and J 4 bases short, with 12 bases between. Looked up from germline, CDR1 is LGHNT and CDR2 is FRNRAP. This CDR3 is 14 amino acids long.

The V gene is TRBV11-3, the J gene TRBJ2-4; D unclear. Looked up from germline, CDR1 is SGHNT and CDR2 is YENEEA. Trimming took 1 base from V and 5 from J, leaving 3 bases between them. The CDR3 consists of 12 residues. CDR3 region: CASSLVENIQYF. The CDR3 DNA reads TGTGCCAGCAGCTTAGTGGAAAACATTCAGTACTTC.

The chain employs TRBV27 and TRBJ2-1, with TRBD2 matching over 8 bases. V gave up 4 bases and J gave up 3 bases; unmatched junction bases: 2. CDR1 and CDR2 from the germline V gene are MNHEY and SMNVEV (reference sequence). This CDR3 spans 14 amino acids. The CDR3 coding sequence is TGTGCCAGCAGTTCGGGACTAGGCTACAATGAGCAGTTCTTC. Amino acid sequence: CASSSGLGYNEQFF.

This clone was observed a few times. This chain links TRBV7-9 with TRBJ2-7; D is perhaps TRBD1 or TRBD2 (6 bases each). Germline V gene sequence: CDR1 SEHNR, CDR2 FQNEAQ (reference sequence). The V gene lost 0 bases and the J gene lost 0 bases, with 12 bases spanning the gap. The CDR3 has 16 amino acids. This CDR3 reads CASSLATGGRSYEQYF. Written as DNA, the CDR3 is TGTGCCAGCAGCTTAGCGACCGGGGGCCGCTCCTACGAGCAGTACTTC.

The gene calls are TRBV7-2 and TRBJ1-4, with D perhaps matching TRBD1 (5 bases). This CDR3 is built from 15 residues. Germline assignment: CDR1 SGHTA and CDR2 FQGNSA. V lost 0 bases, J lost 6 bases, and 11 bases lay in between. CDR3 sequence: CASSLADRGYEKLFF. CDR3 DNA sequence: TGTGCCAGCAGCTTAGCGGACCGGGGCTATGAAAAACTGTTTTTT. The whole variable domain, filled in from reference TRBV7-2 and TRBJ1-4, reads GAGVSQSPSNKVTEKGKDVELRCDPISGHTALYWYRQSLGQGLEFLIYFQGNSAPDKSGLPSDRFSAERTGGSVSTLTIQRTQQEDSAVYLCASSLADRGYEKLFFGSGTQLSVL.

The chain employs TRBV5-5 and TRBJ1-1; D is unresolved. CDR3 length equals 13 residues. Trimming took 2 bases from V and 4 from J, leaving 9 bases between them. The germline V gene encodes CDR1 SGHKS and CDR2 YYEKEE (reference sequence). This chain's CDR3 is CASSFWQSTEAFF. CDR3 nucleotide sequence: TGTGCCAGCAGCTTTTGGCAGAGCACTGAAGCTTTCTTT.

The V and J genes are TRBV7-9 and TRBJ1-1; D may be TRBD1 (6 bases). Germline loops: CDR1 SEHNR, CDR2 FQNEAQ (reference sequence). This CDR3 is built from 14 residues. Trimming shortened V by 5 bases and J by 5 bases, and 15 bases separated the two germline ends. The CDR3 region has the DNA TGTGCCAGCAGCCCGACAGGTGGCTGGACTGAAGCTTTCTTT. It encodes CASSPTGGWTEAFF.

V is TRBV30 and J is TRBJ2-7, with a tentative D call TRBD2 (5 bases). This CDR3 has 13 amino acids. Germline CDR1 and CDR2: GTSNPN and SVGIG (reference sequence). V was trimmed by 3 bases and J by 3 bases, leaving 12 bases between them. In DNA form, the CDR3 reads TGTGCCTGGAGGGCGCGGGTTTTCTACGAGCAGTACTTC. Amino acid sequence: CAWRARVFYEQYF.